The 30 T cell receptor beta chains presented below share a single source sample, sequenced in a study of shared clonotypes between healthy human individuals. Repertoires were generated with immunoSEQ multiplex PCR, while TCRdb's copy carries only in-frame clones and drops some. Here the sample spans about 110,000 clones, around 71% being singletons. Sequenced input: memory CD8+ T cells sorted from blood. Subset meaning: CD45RO+ cells pooled with CCR7-negative TemRA cells. Source of these receptors: a woman in her thirties in good health.

In DNA form, the CDR3 reads TGTGCCAGCTCACCCGGACCGCCTAACTTTCCTAACTATGGCTACACCTTC. It codes for CASSPGPPNFPNYGYTF. The gene calls are TRBV18 and TRBJ1-2, with no clear D. Trimming cost V 3 bases and J 0 bases, with 17 bases left between them. The CDR3 has 17 residues. The germline V gene has CDR1 KGHSH and CDR2 LQKENI.

This clone was detected once. The chain links TRBV16 to TRBJ1-5, with TRBD1 as a possible D gene (5 bases). The CDR3 is 15 amino acids. The germline V gene has CDR1 KGHSY and CDR2 FQNENV. Trimming stripped 3 bases from V and 4 bases from J, with 13 bases between. The CDR3 DNA reads TGTGCCAGCAGCCATCGGGGCGACAATAATCAGCCCCAGCATTTT. Protein: CASSHRGDNNQPQHF.

This clone occurred a few times. V is TRBV14 and J is TRBJ2-7; TRBD1 aligns across 9 bases. CDR1 is SGHDN, CDR2 FVKESK, per germline. The V and J ends lost 4 bases and 3 bases, in that order; junction bases with no gene match: 7. The CDR3 is 15 amino acids. The CDR3 loop reads CASSPTGGAVYEQYF. In DNA, the CDR3 is TGTGCCAGCAGCCCTACAGGGGGCGCCGTCTACGAGCAGTACTTC.

The V call is TRBV2, the J call TRBJ2-5, with TRBD2 matching 11 bases. This CDR3 spans 15 amino acids. Germline lookup yields CDR1 SNHLY and CDR2 FYNNEI. V shed 7 bases and J 3 bases; nucleotides not matched to a gene: 7. CDR3 sequence reads: CASNQLAGVEETQYF. The CDR3 coding sequence is TGTGCCAGCAACCAACTAGCGGGAGTGGAAGAGACCCAGTACTTC. The entire variable domain, with the rest obtained from reference TRBV2 and TRBJ2-5, is as follows: EPEVTQTPSHQVTQMGQEVILRCVPISNHLYFYWYRQILGQKVEFLVSFYNNEISEKSEIFDDQFSVERPDGSNFTLKIRSTKLEDSAMYFCASNQLAGVEETQYFGPGTRLLVL.

The rearrangement links TRBV30 to TRBJ1-5; D call uncertain. Germline values: CDR1 GTSNPN, CDR2 SVGIG (reference sequence). This CDR3 is 14 amino acids long. Trimming took 2 bases from V and 0 from J, leaving 8 bases between them. CDR3 DNA: TGTGCCTGGAGTACCGGGTATAGCAATCAGCCCCAGCATTTT. It encodes CAWSTGYSNQPQHF.

This clone was seen many times. The rearrangement uses TRBV6-1 and TRBJ2-5; the D gene is possibly TRBD2 (6 bases). The V end lost 0 bases, the J end lost 6 bases, and 17 bases lay between the germline ends. Germline CDR1 and CDR2: MNHNS and SASEGT. The CDR3 sequence is 16 residues long. This CDR3 is CASSEATGVGGKTQYF. The CDR3 bases are TGTGCCAGCAGTGAAGCGACGGGTGTGGGAGGAAAGACCCAGTACTTC.

This clone was recorded once. The chain links TRBV27 to TRBJ2-1; TRBD2 aligns across 11 bases. Germline CDR1 reads MNHEY; CDR2 reads SMNVEV (reference sequence). There are 15 residues in the CDR3. Trimming at V came to 5 bases and at J to 4 bases, leaving 4 bases not matched to a gene. The CDR3 DNA reads TGTGCCAGCAGTGGCCTAGCGGGAGGTTACAATGAGCAGTTCTTC. This codes for CASSGLAGGYNEQFF.

The sample holds many counts of this clone. J is TRBJ1-2 and V is TRBV6-1, with D perhaps matching TRBD1 (6 bases). V lost 1 base and J 7 bases, leaving 19 bases between the germline ends. Looked up from germline, CDR1 is MNHNS and CDR2 is SASEGT. This CDR3 is 16 amino acids long. The CDR3 region is CASSEGVSGTRAGYTF. The CDR3 DNA reads as TGTGCCAGCAGTGAAGGGGTTTCGGGGACAAGGGCTGGCTACACCTTC.

This chain connects TRBV28 to TRBJ2-7, with D possibly TRBD1 on 6 matching bases. CDR1 is MDHEN, CDR2 SYDVKM, per germline. The CDR3 length is 13 residues. V gave up 9 bases and J gave up 1 base, with 13 bases separating them. Here the CDR3 reads CARDLDRSYEQYF. CDR3 coding DNA: TGTGCCAGGGACCTAGACAGGTCCTACGAGCAGTACTTC. The full variable domain, with the rest looked up from reference TRBV28 and TRBJ2-7, is DVKVTQSSRYLVKRTGEKVFLECVQDMDHENMFWYRQDPGLGLRLIYFSYDVKMKEKGDIPEGYSVSREKKERFSLILESASTNQTSMYLCARDLDRSYEQYFGPGTRLTVT.

This CDR3 is CASSPSPGVSYGYTF. The DNA of the CDR3 is TGTGCCAGCAGCCCTTCCCCAGGGGTTAGCTATGGCTACACCTTC. The chain has TRBV7-8 and TRBJ1-2; maybe TRBD1 (6 bases). The V end was cut by 5 bases, the J end by 4 bases, with 17 bases between. The V gene's germline CDR1 is SGHVS and CDR2 FQNEAQ. This CDR3 spans 15 amino acids. Based on the CDR3 plus reference TRBV7-8 and TRBJ1-2, the full variable domain is GAGVSQSPRYKVAKRGQDVALRCDPISGHVSLFWYQQALGQGPEFLTYFQNEAQLDKSGLPSDRFFAERPEGSVSTLKIQRTQQEDSAVYLCASSPSPGVSYGYTFGSGTRLTVV.

This clone has just a few counts. The V and J genes are TRBV12-1 and TRBJ2-3; TRBD1, the table's D call, lacks a check against the DNA. TRBV12-1 is tagged as a pseudogene. This CDR3 is built from 14 residues. The CDR3 sequence is CAIVGQGRTDTQYF. CDR3 coding DNA: TGTGCCATAGTTGGGCAGGGGAGAACAGATACGCAGTATTTT.

This clone came up once. The J gene is TRBJ2-5, the V gene TRBV19, with TRBD2 matching over 7 bases. Germline V gives CDR1 LNHDA, CDR2 SQIVND (reference sequence). The CDR3 sequence is 16 residues long. The V gene end was trimmed by 3 bases and the J gene end by 6 bases; junction bases not matched to a gene: 13. The CDR3 region is CASSMGREYPSKTQYF. In DNA, the CDR3 is TGTGCCAGTAGTATGGGGCGGGAGTACCCGTCGAAGACCCAGTACTTC.

The V call is TRBV2, the J call TRBJ2-6, with TRBD1 matching 7 bases. Germline CDR1 reads SNHLY; CDR2 reads FYNNEI. Trimming cost V 6 bases and J 3 bases; bases outside gene matches: 14. The CDR3 is made up of 18 amino acids. CDR3 residues: CASRGTVGGTSGANVLTF. CDR3 bases: TGTGCCAGCAGGGGGACAGTAGGAGGAACGAGTGGGGCCAACGTCCTGACTTTC.

This sequence joins TRBV7-8 and TRBJ1-5; D is ambiguous. The CDR3 spans 15 residues. Germline CDR1 reads SGHVS; CDR2 reads FQNEAQ. Trimming pared 5 bases from V and 3 bases from J, leaving 14 bases between. The CDR3 is CASSPENGNNQPQHF. The CDR3 region has the DNA TGTGCCAGCAGCCCTGAAAACGGGAACAATCAGCCCCAGCATTTT.

The chain uses TRBV2 and TRBJ1-2; D possibly corresponds to TRBD1 (6 bases). V was clipped by 0 bases and J by 4 bases, with 15 bases between them. The CDR3 covers 16 residues. Germline-derived CDR1 and CDR2 are SNHLY and FYNNEI. The CDR3 DNA is TGTGCCAGCAGTGAAGCTGGATGGGGGCAGAGCTATGGCTACACCTTC. Translated: CASSEAGWGQSYGYTF.

The chain is built from TRBV2 and TRBJ2-7; D is uncertain. The V gene lost 2 bases and the J gene lost 1 base, with 9 bases spanning the gap. CDR1 is SNHLY and CDR2 is FYNNEI in the germline V gene. The CDR3 loop spans 14 amino acids. The CDR3 spells CASSETVRSYEQYF. The CDR3 coding sequence is TGTGCCAGCAGTGAAACGGTGAGGTCCTACGAGCAGTACTTC.

This clone was detected ten times or more. V gene TRBV10-1 combines with J gene TRBJ2-7, with unresolved D. Trimming shortened V by 7 bases and J by 0 bases, and 13 bases separated the two germline ends. Looked up from germline, CDR1 is WNHNN and CDR2 is SYGVQD (reference sequence). The CDR3 is 14 amino acids. The CDR3 is CASNADLSSYEQYF. CDR3 in DNA: TGCGCCAGCAATGCCGACTTAAGCTCCTACGAGCAGTACTTC.

This clone was detected only a few times. CDR3 in DNA: TGTGCCAGCAGTGAAACGGGACTAGCGGGAGGACAACAGTTCTTC. Translation: CASSETGLAGGQQFF. The rearrangement uses TRBV2 and TRBJ2-1, with 15 bases that match TRBD2. Germline V lookup: CDR1 SNHLY, CDR2 FYNNEI. This CDR3 region has 15 residues. V shed 2 bases, J shed 13 bases, and the junction held 6 bases outside the gene matches.

The rearrangement joins TRBV28 to TRBJ2-3; 9 bases agree with TRBD1. After removal of 6 bases from V and 4 bases from J, the junction contained 2 bases not matched to a gene. CDR1 and CDR2 (germline): MDHEN, SYDVKM. This CDR3 region has 13 residues. DNA for the CDR3: TGTGCCAGCAGGGGACAGGGTGCAGATACGCAGTATTTT. It is translated as CASRGQGADTQYF.

This clone showed up many times. The chain joins TRBV19 to TRBJ1-1; D gene unclear. V shed 3 bases and J shed 0 bases, with 5 bases lying between them. The CDR3 is made up of 13 amino acids. Germline lookup yields CDR1 LNHDA and CDR2 SQIVND (reference sequence). In DNA form, the CDR3 reads TGTGCCAGTAGTATGTCGATGAACACTGAAGCTTTCTTT. This gives the protein CASSMSMNTEAFF. Filled out from reference TRBV19 and TRBJ1-1, the complete variable domain reads DGGITQSPKYLFRKEGQNVTLSCEQNLNHDAMYWYRQDPGQGLRLIYYSQIVNDFQKGDIAEGYSVSREKKESFPLTVTSAQKNPTAFYLCASSMSMNTEAFFGQGTRLTVV.

The chain couples TRBV2 to TRBJ2-3; 11 nucleotides align to TRBD2. This CDR3 contains 16 residues. Germline lookup yields CDR1 SNHLY and CDR2 FYNNEI. V shed 5 bases, J shed 4 bases, and the junction held 8 bases outside the gene matches. The CDR3 protein is CASSSLAGGTADTQYF. CDR3 nucleotides: TGTGCCAGCAGTTCCCTAGCGGGAGGAACGGCAGATACGCAGTATTTT.

This clone came up a few times. The rearrangement uses TRBV28 and TRBJ2-1; no clear D gene. V gave up 5 bases and J gave up 0 bases, with 14 bases separating them. CDR1 is MDHEN and CDR2 is SYDVKM in the germline V gene. This CDR3 comprises 16 residues. The CDR3 DNA reads as TGTGCCAGCAGTCCAATGGGCTCGTTCTCCTACAATGAGCAGTTCTTC. Its translation: CASSPMGSFSYNEQFF.

The gene calls are TRBV7-8 and TRBJ1-1; 10 bases agree with TRBD1. After removal of 3 bases from V and 1 base from J, the junction contained 8 bases not matched to a gene. Germline CDR1 and CDR2: SGHVS and FQNEAQ. CDR3 length: 17 amino acids. The CDR3 loop reads CASSLSQDRGRNTEAFF. In DNA, the CDR3 is TGTGCCAGCAGCTTGAGCCAAGACAGGGGGCGGAACACTGAAGCTTTCTTT.

The chain's CDR3 is CASSLWGSSYEQYF. The CDR3 DNA follows: TGTGCCAGCAGTTTATGGGGGAGTTCCTACGAGCAGTACTTC. This sequence joins TRBV6-5 and TRBJ2-7; D possibly uses TRBD1 or TRBD2 (5 bases each). The germline V gene encodes CDR1 MNHEY and CDR2 SVGAGI. The CDR3 has 14 amino acids. Between the trimmed V and J ends, which lost 4 bases and 1 base, there was a span of 11 bases.

J is TRBJ2-2 and V is TRBV7-2, with TRBD1 matching over 8 bases. The germline gives CDR1 SGHTA, CDR2 FQGNSA. The CDR3 runs 16 residues. Trimming cost V 7 bases and J 7 bases; bases outside gene matches: 14. The CDR3 loop reads CASTPRRQGAVGELFF. Written as DNA, the CDR3 is TGTGCCAGCACCCCTCGTAGGCAGGGGGCGGTCGGGGAGCTGTTTTTT.

This chain uses TRBV5-1 with TRBJ2-2; maybe TRBD1 (6 bases). This CDR3 contains 20 residues. With 3 bases removed from V and 0 bases from J, the gap between germline ends came to 24 bases. Germline V gives CDR1 SGHRS, CDR2 YFSETQ. The CDR3 loop reads CASSWGQFWGPISNTGELFF. DNA for the CDR3: TGCGCCAGCAGCTGGGGCCAATTTTGGGGGCCCATTTCGAACACCGGGGAGCTGTTTTTT.

CDR3 sequence: CAISDLAGVDEQFF. The CDR3 nucleotides are TGTGCCATCAGTGACCTAGCGGGAGTGGATGAGCAGTTCTTC. The chain employs TRBV10-3 and TRBJ2-1, with 10 nucleotides matching TRBD2. Looked up from germline, CDR1 is ENHRY and CDR2 is SYGVKD. This CDR3 has 14 residues. V was pared by 3 bases and J by 8 bases, with 4 bases of the junction left unmatched.

The chain links TRBV14 to TRBJ2-3, with TRBD2 matching 7 bases. The CDR3 consists of 17 residues. The germline CDR1 and CDR2 sequences are SGHDN and FVKESK. V was clipped by 1 base and J by 5 bases; unmatched bases: 12. The CDR3 sequence is CASSQARDYFVRDTQYF. DNA of the CDR3: TGTGCCAGCAGCCAAGCCCGGGACTACTTCGTGAGAGATACGCAGTATTTT.

The J gene is TRBJ2-1, the V gene TRBV28; D not certain. V was trimmed by 0 bases and J by 0 bases, leaving 24 bases between them. Germline values: CDR1 MDHEN, CDR2 SYDVKM. The CDR3 sequence is 21 residues long. CDR3 sequence (DNA): TGTGCCAGCAGTTTATGGCTTTTCAGAAACTATTTGAAAAGCTCCTACAATGAGCAGTTCTTC. It specifies CASSLWLFRNYLKSSYNEQFF.

This clone showed up just a few times. The V gene is TRBV13, the J gene TRBJ2-1, with 11 nucleotides matching TRBD1. Germline lookup yields CDR1 PRHDT and CDR2 FYEKMQ (reference sequence). V lost 5 bases and J lost 0; bases outside the gene matches: 6. The CDR3 extends over 17 amino acids. CDR3 sequence reads: CASSHGQGANSYNEQFF. In DNA form, the CDR3 reads TGTGCCAGCAGCCACGGACAGGGGGCAAACTCCTACAATGAGCAGTTCTTC.